This entry lists 7 T cell receptor beta chains sequenced from one sample in a study of shared clonotypes between healthy human individuals (dated by TCRdb to the early 2020s). Library preparation employed the immunoSEQ multiplex PCR assay. TCRdb obtained this table from immuneACCESS and retained in-frame rearrangements with V and J assigned. These tables miss some clones; where compared with another copy, unresolved V genes account for less than half of the shortfall, and the remainder is unexplained. The sample table holds some 550,000 clones, of which about 96% were seen once. Of the sample, about 0.06% falls within the top ten clones. The sample comprised naive CD4+ T cells sorted from blood. This sample's cell subset or site label indicates: CD45RA+ positively selected. The receptor source for this set is a woman in her twenties or thirties in good health.

The rearrangement links TRBV30 to TRBJ1-4; the D is unclear. Trimming stripped 0 bases from V and 1 base from J, with 9 bases between. Germline V CDR1 and CDR2: GTSNPN, SVGIG (reference sequence). CDR3 length equals 15 residues. The CDR3 nucleotides are TGTGCCTGGAGTGTACATAGTAAAACTAATGAAAAACTGTTTTTT. Translation gives CAWSVHSKTNEKLFF.

This rearrangement joins TRBV10-3 to TRBJ2-5; maybe TRBD2 (6 bases). V was trimmed by 6 bases and J by 5 bases, leaving 16 bases between them. The CDR3 is 14 residues long. Germline CDR1 reads ENHRY; CDR2 reads SYGVKD. The CDR3 bases are TGTGCCATCAGCGATAGACTAGTTGGGGAGACCCAGTACTTC. Protein: CAISDRLVGETQYF.

This chain connects TRBV7-9 to TRBJ2-1; 9 nucleotides agree with TRBD1. V lost 5 bases, J lost 9 bases, and 5 bases stayed unmatched. This CDR3 region has 13 residues. Germline V lookup: CDR1 SEHNR, CDR2 FQNEAQ (reference sequence). Here the CDR3 reads CASSEGQGFEQFF. CDR3 coding DNA: TGTGCCAGCAGCGAGGGACAGGGCTTTGAGCAGTTCTTC.

The chain links TRBV6-5 to TRBJ2-2; 9 bases are shared with TRBD2. CDR1 MNHEY and CDR2 SVGAGI come from the germline V gene. Germline trimming cut 7 bases from V and 7 bases from J; bases unmatched to any gene: 7. The CDR3 runs 14 residues. CDR3 protein: CASTEREVSGELFF. CDR3 DNA: TGTGCCAGCACCGAGCGGGAGGTGAGCGGGGAGCTGTTTTTT.

This rearrangement joins TRBV18 to TRBJ2-1; 14 positions agree with TRBD2. Germline CDR1 and CDR2: KGHSH and LQKENI. The V segment lost 3 bases and the J segment 6 bases; nucleotides outside the gene matches: 16. The CDR3 sequence is 20 residues long. CDR3 nucleotide sequence: TGTGCCAGCTCACCGGTTGGGACAGTGTCGGGACTAGCGGGAGTCAATGAGCAGTTCTTC. It is translated as CASSPVGTVSGLAGVNEQFF.

The rearrangement uses TRBV28 and TRBJ1-1; D not resolved. CDR3 length equals 11 residues. V shed 7 bases and J shed 2 bases, with 5 bases lying between them. Germline values: CDR1 MDHEN, CDR2 SYDVKM. The CDR3 DNA follows: TGTGCCAGCAACGTAAACACTGAAGCTTTCTTT. Its protein product is CASNVNTEAFF.

This chain links TRBV7-7 with TRBJ2-1, with D possibly TRBD2 on 6 matching bases. Trimming left V 3 bases short and J 3 bases short, with 12 bases between. This CDR3 has 15 amino acids. CDR1 is SSHAT and CDR2 is FNYEAQ in the germline V gene (reference sequence). The CDR3 sequence is CASSLQRVGYNEQFF. The DNA for the CDR3 is TGTGCCAGCAGCTTGCAGCGGGTTGGCTACAATGAGCAGTTCTTC.